This T cell receptor beta chain was sequenced for a study of identical twins. TCRdb independently ran MiXCR on the 5' RACE reads; one entry per CDR3 protein. This sample has 700,000 to 950,000 distinct CDR3 sequences, with 9% to 15% found just once. Study-wide findings and caveats: Its conclusions, products of cross-sectional statistical analysis, did not come from following the same donors.

CDR3 length: 16 residues. The V segment lost 5 bases and the J segment 1 base; nucleotides outside the gene matches: 11. This clonotype has just one count. Its antigen is unidentified. Healthy Caucasians provided all donations. This sample also belongs to another study, concerning yellow fever vaccine responses in identical twins.

The gene calls are TRBV12-3 or TRBV12-4 and TRBJ2-7; 7 nucleotides match TRBD1. The sequence was collected from a young woman in good health. Sequenced material: PBMCs. CDR3 coding DNA: TGTGCCAGCAGTCCCCAGGGGGACGTACTTTCCTACGAGCAGTACTTC. It codes for CASSPQGDVLSYEQYF.